What follows are 3 T cell receptor beta chains derived from one specimen sequenced in a study of early T cells in non-severe SARS-CoV-2 infection. TCRdb redid the calling of the 5' RACE reads with MiXCR, one entry per CDR3 protein. The sample lists 50,000 to 60,000 distinct CDR3 sequences, over 7% occurring once. The material sequenced was whole blood. The receptors here all came from an adult who was a healthcare worker with PCR-confirmed SARS-CoV-2 infection or an uninfected control (not recorded which).

This clonotype came up many times. This sequence joins TRBV3-1 and TRBJ1-2, with 10 bases aligning to TRBD1. The CDR3 extends over 19 amino acids. CDR1 and CDR2 from the germline V gene are LGHDT and YNNKEL (reference sequence). Unmatched junction bases numbered 13, after V lost 1 base and J lost 2 bases. The CDR3 DNA follows: TGTGCCAGCAGCCAAGTCGAATTATTCGGGACAGGGGTGAACTATGGCTACACCTTC. Its translation is CASSQVELFGTGVNYGYTF.

This clonotype was counted only a few times. The J gene is TRBJ2-7, the V gene TRBV29-1; D may be TRBD1 (5 bases). CDR3 size: 13 residues. With 1 base removed from V and 3 bases from J, the gap between germline ends came to 10 bases. Germline V lookup: CDR1 SQVTM, CDR2 ANQGSEA. CDR3 residues: CSVEVRDSYEQYF. In DNA form, the CDR3 reads TGCAGCGTTGAAGTGCGAGACAGCTACGAGCAGTACTTC.

This clonotype was observed a few times. The chain employs TRBV12-5 and TRBJ2-5; D not resolved. CDR1 and CDR2 (germline): LGHNT, FRNRAP. The length of the CDR3 is 13 residues. The V gene lost 6 bases and the J gene lost 3 bases, with 11 bases spanning the gap. The DNA for the CDR3 is TGTGCTAGTGGAGGTTCCCTAGAAGAGACCCAGTACTTC. This translates into CASGGSLEETQYF. The variable domain in full, with the rest retrieved from reference TRBV12-5 and TRBJ2-5, is DARVTQTPRHKVTEMGQEVTMRCQPILGHNTVFWYRQTMMQGLELLAYFRNRAPLDDSGMPKDRFSAEMPDATLATLKIQPSEPRDSAVYFCASGGSLEETQYFGPGTRLLVL.